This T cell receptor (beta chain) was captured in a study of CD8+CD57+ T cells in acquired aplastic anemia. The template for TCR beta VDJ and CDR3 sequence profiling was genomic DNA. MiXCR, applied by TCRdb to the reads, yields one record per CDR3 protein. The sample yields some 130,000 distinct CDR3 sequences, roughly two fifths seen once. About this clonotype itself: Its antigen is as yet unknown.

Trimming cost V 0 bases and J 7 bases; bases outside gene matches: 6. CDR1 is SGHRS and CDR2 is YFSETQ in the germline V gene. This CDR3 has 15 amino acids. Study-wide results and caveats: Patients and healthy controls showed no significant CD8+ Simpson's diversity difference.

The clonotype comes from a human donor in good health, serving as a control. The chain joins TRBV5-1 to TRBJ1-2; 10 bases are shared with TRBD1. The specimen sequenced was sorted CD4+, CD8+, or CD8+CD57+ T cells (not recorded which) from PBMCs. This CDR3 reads CASSLEGQGRIGYTF. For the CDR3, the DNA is TGCGCCAGCAGCTTGGAGGGACAGGGGCGCATTGGCTACACCTTC.